This T cell receptor beta chain comes out of a study of blood T cell repertoires in COVID-19. Study-level information: Spain, Italy and the United States supplied samples that represented acute and convalescent COVID-19. Nucleic acid was either cDNA or gDNA, and it came from T cells, B-cell-depleted T cells, or PBMCs.

This CDR3 comprises 15 residues. The V and J ends lost 3 bases and 12 bases respectively, with 21 bases between them. Germline CDR1 is SGHRS and CDR2 is YFSETQ. In the authors' workflow: Estimation of nucleated cell counts relied on the amplification of reference gene primers. TCRdb keeps only in-frame clones here, not all; method: immunoSEQ multiplex PCR. V, J and clone size derive from that table, while D and trimming were established from the DNA sequence. The profile shows approximately 87,000 clones, about four fifths of them singletons. This sequence joins TRBV5-1 and TRBJ1-4; maybe TRBD1 (6 bases). Sequencing was carried out using peripheral blood. This receptor was obtained from an elderly woman with acute or convalescent COVID-19. CDR3 amino acids: CASSSNGQLGVELFF. In DNA, the CDR3 is TGCGCCAGCAGCTCGAACGGACAGCTTGGGGTGGAACTGTTTTTT.